This is a list of T cell receptor beta chains from one sample in a study of blood T cell repertoires in COVID-19. The data were produced by immunoSEQ multiplex PCR, yet TCRdb's version contains in-frame clones alone and is incomplete. The sample has 360,000 or so clones, 90% seen once. Sequencing was done on a sample of peripheral blood. The receptors come from a man between 18 and 35 years old with active or convalescent COVID-19. CDR3s include the opening cysteine and the closing phenylalanine or tryptophan. A D gene is named only where the DNA matches it firmly. Only some rows state a clone size, as once, few, many or a class for expanded clones.

v_call	clone_size	j_call	d_call	cdr3_aa	cdr3_nt
TRBV7-2	-	TRBJ2-7	TRBD1	CASSSRDSYEQYF	TGTGCCAGCAGCTCCCGGGACAGCTACGAGCAGTACTTC
TRBV6-1	once	TRBJ1-2	TRBD1	CASSEMGQGTGGTF	TGTGCCAGCAGTGAAATGGGACAGGGGACGGGTGGCACCTTC
TRBV6-2/TRBV6-3	once	TRBJ1-1	-	CASSYSRGAVTEAFF	TGTGCCAGCAGTTACTCGCGGGGGGCGGTTACTGAAGCTTTCTTT
TRBV29-1	once	TRBJ1-1	-	CSVLKDSLNTEAFF	TGCAGCGTTCTCAAAGACAGCTTGAACACTGAAGCTTTCTTT
TRBV19	-	TRBJ2-1	-	CASQDGTINEQFF	TGTGCCAGTCAAGACGGGACAATCAATGAGCAGTTCTTC
TRBV28	-	TRBJ2-1	TRBD1	CASKPTTGNNEQFF	TGTGCCAGCAAACCGACGACAGGGAACAATGAGCAGTTCTTC
TRBV28	-	TRBJ1-2	-	CASSTSGVGYTF	TGTGCCAGCAGTACCTCAGGGGTTGGCTACACCTTC
TRBV19	-	TRBJ1-3	-	CASGDGQPYSGNTIYF	TGTGCCAGTGGAGACGGACAGCCTTACTCTGGAAACACCATATATTTT
TRBV3-1/TRBV3-2	once	TRBJ2-1	-	CASSQVGLPHSYNEQFF	TGTGCCAGCAGCCAGGTAGGACTACCCCACTCCTACAATGAGCAGTTCTTC
TRBV24-1	-	TRBJ1-1	-	CATSDPGGRAFF	TGTGCCACCAGTGACCCCGGGGGGCGAGCTTTCTTT
TRBV30	-	TRBJ2-7	-	CAWSGEYEQYF	TGTGCCTGGAGTGGGGAGTACGAGCAGTACTTC
TRBV7-2	-	TRBJ1-1	-	CASSLTRDTEAFF	TGTGCCAGCAGCCTCACGAGGGACACTGAAGCTTTCTTT
TRBV18	-	TRBJ1-2	-	CASSPQLDRNYGYTF	TGTGCCAGCTCACCACAATTGGACAGAAACTATGGCTACACCTTC